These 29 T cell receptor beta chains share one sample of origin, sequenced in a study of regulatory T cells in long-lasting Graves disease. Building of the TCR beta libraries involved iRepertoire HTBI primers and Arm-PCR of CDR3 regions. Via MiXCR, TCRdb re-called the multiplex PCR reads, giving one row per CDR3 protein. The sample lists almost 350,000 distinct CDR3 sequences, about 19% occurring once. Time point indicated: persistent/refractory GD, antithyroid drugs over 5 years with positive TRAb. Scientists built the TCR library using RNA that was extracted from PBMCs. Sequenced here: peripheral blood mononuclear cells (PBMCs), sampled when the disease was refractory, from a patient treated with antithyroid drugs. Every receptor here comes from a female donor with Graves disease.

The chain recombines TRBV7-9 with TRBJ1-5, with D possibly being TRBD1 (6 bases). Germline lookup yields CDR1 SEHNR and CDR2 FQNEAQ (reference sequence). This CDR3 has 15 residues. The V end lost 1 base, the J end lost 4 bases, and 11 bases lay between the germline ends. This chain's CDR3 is CASSLGTVENQPQHF. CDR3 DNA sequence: TGTGCCAGCAGCTTAGGGACAGTCGAAAATCAGCCCCAGCATTTT.

The CDR3 loop reads CASSPYAQGYVRDTQYF. The CDR3 DNA reads TGCGCCAGCAGTCCATATGCACAGGGCTATGTTAGAGATACGCAGTATTTT. V is TRBV4-1 and J is TRBJ2-3; possibly TRBD1 for D (6 bases). Per germline, CDR1 MGHRA and CDR2 YSYEKL. This CDR3 is built from 17 residues. Trimming cost V 6 bases and J 5 bases, with 24 bases left between them.

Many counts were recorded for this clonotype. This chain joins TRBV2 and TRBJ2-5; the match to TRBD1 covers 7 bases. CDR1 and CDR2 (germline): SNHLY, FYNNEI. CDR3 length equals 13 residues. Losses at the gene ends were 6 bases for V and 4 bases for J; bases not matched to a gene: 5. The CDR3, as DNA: TGTGCCAGCAGCGATTGGACAGGAGAGACCCAGTACTTC. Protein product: CASSDWTGETQYF.

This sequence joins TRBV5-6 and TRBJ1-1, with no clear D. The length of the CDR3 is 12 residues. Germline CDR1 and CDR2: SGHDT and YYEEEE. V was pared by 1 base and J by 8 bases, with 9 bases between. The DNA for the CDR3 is TGTGCCAGCAGCTTGTTTGGGAAAGAAGCTTTCTTT. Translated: CASSLFGKEAFF.

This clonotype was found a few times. The CDR3 here is CASSTEREGLDEQYF. DNA of the CDR3: TGTGCCAGTAGTACCGAGCGGGAGGGCCTGGACGAGCAGTACTTC. The rearrangement links TRBV19 to TRBJ2-7; 10 bases agree with TRBD2. This CDR3 has 15 residues. CDR1 LNHDA and CDR2 SQIVND come from the germline V gene (reference sequence). J lost 5 bases, V lost 4 bases, and 8 bases had no gene match.

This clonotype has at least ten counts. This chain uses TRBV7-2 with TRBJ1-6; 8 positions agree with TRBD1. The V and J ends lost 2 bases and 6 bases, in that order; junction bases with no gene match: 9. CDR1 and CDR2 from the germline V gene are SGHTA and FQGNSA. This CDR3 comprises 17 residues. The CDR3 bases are TGTGCCAGCAGCTTACGTGCTGAGGGGACAGGTAATTCACCCCTCCACTTT. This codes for CASSLRAEGTGNSPLHF.

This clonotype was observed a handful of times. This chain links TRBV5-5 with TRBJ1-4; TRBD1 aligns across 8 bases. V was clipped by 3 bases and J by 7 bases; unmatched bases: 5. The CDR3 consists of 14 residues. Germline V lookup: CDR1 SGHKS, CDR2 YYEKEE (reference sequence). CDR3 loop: CASSSWTGTEKLFF. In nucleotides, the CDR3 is TGTGCCAGCAGCTCGTGGACAGGGACTGAAAAACTGTTTTTT. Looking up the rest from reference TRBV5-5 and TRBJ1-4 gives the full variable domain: DAGVTQSPTHLIKTRGQQVTLRCSPISGHKSVSWYQQVLGQGPQFIFQYYEKEERGRGNFPDRFSARQFPNYSSELNVNALLLGDSALYLCASSSWTGTEKLFFGSGTQLSVL.

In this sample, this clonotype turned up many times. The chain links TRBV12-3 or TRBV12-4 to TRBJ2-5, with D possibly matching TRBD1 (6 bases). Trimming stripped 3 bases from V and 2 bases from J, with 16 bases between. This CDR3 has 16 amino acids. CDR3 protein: CASSFLSLTGQETQYF. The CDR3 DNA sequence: TGTGCCAGCAGTTTCTTATCTTTGACAGGTCAAGAGACCCAGTACTTC.

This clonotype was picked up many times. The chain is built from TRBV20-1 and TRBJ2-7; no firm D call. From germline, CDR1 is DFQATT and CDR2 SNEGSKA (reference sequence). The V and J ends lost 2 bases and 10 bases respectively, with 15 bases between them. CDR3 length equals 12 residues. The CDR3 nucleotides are TGCAGTGCTAGAAAGGCGGCCAGGAGTCAGTACTTC. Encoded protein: CSARKAARSQYF.

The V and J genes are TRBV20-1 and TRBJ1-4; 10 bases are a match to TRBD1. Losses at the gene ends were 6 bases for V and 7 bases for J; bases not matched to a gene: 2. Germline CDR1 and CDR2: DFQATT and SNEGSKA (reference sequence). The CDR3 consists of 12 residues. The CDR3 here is CSATGGREKLFF. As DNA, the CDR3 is TGCAGTGCGACAGGGGGCCGTGAAAAACTGTTTTTT.

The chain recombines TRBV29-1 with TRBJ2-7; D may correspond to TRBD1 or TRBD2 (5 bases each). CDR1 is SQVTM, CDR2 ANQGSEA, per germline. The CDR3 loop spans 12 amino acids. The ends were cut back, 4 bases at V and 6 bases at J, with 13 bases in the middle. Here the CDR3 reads CSVGGSEPEQYF. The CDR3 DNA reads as TGCAGCGTTGGGGGGAGTGAGCCCGAGCAGTACTTC.

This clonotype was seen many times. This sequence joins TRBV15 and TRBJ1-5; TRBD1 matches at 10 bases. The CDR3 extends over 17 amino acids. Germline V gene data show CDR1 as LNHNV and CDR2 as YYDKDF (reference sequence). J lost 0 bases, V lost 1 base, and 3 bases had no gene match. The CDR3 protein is CATSRGQGAHSNQPQHF. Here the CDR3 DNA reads TGTGCCACCAGCAGAGGACAGGGGGCGCATAGCAATCAGCCCCAGCATTTT.

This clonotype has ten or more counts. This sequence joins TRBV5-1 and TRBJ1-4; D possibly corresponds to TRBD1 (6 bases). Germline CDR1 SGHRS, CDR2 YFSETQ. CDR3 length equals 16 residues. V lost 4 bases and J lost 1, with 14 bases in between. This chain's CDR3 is CASSLFPGETNEKLFF. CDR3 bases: TGCGCCAGCAGCCTCTTCCCAGGGGAAACTAATGAAAAACTGTTTTTT.

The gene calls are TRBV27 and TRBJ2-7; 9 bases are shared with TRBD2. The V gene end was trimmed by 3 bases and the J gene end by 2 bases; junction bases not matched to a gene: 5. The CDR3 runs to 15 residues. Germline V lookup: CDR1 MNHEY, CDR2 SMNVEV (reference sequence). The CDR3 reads CASSFLAGDAYEQYF. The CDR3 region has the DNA TGTGCCAGCAGTTTTTTAGCGGGAGATGCCTACGAGCAGTACTTC.

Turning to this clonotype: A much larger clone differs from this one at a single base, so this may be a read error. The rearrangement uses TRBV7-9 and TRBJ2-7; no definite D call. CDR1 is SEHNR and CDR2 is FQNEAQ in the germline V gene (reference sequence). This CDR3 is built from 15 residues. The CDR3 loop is CASSLGSYSSYGQYF. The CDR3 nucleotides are TGTGCCAGCAGCTTAGGGTCGTACAGCTCCTACGGGCAGTACTTC.

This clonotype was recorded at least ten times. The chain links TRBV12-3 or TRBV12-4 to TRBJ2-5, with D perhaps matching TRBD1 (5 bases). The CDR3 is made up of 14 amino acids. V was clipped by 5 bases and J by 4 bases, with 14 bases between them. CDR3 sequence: CASSPRQGAETQYF. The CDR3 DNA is TGTGCCAGCAGTCCCCGACAAGGGGCAGAGACCCAGTACTTC.

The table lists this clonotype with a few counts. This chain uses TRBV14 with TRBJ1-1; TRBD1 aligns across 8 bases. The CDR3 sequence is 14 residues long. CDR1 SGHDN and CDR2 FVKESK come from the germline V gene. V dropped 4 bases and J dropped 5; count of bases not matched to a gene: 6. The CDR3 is CASSPTGGGTEAFF. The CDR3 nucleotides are TGTGCCAGCAGCCCTACAGGGGGAGGTACTGAAGCTTTCTTT.

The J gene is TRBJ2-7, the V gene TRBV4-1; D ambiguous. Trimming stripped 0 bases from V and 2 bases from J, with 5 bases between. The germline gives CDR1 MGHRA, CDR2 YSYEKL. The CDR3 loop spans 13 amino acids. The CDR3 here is CASSQDGPYEQYF. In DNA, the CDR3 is TGCGCCAGCAGCCAAGATGGGCCCTACGAGCAGTACTTC.

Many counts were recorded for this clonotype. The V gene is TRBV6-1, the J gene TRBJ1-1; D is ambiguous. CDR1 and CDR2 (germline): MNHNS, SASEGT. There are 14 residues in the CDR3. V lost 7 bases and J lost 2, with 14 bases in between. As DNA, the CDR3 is TGTGCCAGCACCCCCAACCAAGGCAACACTGAAGCTTTCTTT. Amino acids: CASTPNQGNTEAFF.

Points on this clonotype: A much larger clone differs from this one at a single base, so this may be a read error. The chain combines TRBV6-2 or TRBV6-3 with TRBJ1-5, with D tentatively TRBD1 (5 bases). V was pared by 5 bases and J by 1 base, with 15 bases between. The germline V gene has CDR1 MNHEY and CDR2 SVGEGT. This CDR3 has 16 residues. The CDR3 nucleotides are TGTGCCAGCAGTGAGTCGTGGGGCAGAAGCAATCAGCCCCAGCATTTT. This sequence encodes CASSESWGRSNQPQHF.

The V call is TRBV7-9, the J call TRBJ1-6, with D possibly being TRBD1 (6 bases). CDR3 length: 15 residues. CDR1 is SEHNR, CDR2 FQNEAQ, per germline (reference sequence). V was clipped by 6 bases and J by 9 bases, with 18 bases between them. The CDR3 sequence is CASSTGWGRGSPLHF. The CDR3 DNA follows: TGTGCCAGCAGTACAGGGTGGGGACGTGGTTCACCCCTCCACTTT.

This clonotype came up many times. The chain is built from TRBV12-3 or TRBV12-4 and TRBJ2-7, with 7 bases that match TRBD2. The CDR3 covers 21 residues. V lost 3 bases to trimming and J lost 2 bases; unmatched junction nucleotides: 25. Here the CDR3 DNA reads TGTGCCAGCAGTTTTAGAGGACTAGTCGTTTGGCAGACGCCCCCGACCTACGAGCAGTACTTC. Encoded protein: CASSFRGLVVWQTPPTYEQYF.

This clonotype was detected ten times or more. The CDR3: CSARGVYRDTSYGYTF. The CDR3 coding sequence is TGCAGTGCTAGAGGCGTGTACCGGGACACCTCTTATGGCTACACCTTC. The chain uses TRBV20-1 and TRBJ1-2; tentatively, D is TRBD1 (6 bases). Germline V gene sequence: CDR1 DFQATT, CDR2 SNEGSKA (reference sequence). V lost 1 base and J lost 5, with 20 bases in between. This CDR3 has 16 residues.

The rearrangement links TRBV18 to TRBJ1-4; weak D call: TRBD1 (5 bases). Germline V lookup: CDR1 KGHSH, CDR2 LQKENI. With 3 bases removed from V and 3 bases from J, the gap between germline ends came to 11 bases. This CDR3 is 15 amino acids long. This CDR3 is CASSPFGAANEKLFF. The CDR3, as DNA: TGTGCCAGCTCACCCTTCGGGGCGGCTAATGAAAAACTGTTTTTT.

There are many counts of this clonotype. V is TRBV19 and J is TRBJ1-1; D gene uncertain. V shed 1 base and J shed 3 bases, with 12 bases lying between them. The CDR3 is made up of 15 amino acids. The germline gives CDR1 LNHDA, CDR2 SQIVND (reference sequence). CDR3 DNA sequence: TGTGCCAGTAGTATAGGGCCGGGGATGGACACTGAAGCTTTCTTT. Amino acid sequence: CASSIGPGMDTEAFF.

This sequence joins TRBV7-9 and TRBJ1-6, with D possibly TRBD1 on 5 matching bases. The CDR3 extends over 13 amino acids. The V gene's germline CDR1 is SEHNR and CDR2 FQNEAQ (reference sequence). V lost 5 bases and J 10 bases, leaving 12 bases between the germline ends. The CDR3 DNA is TGTGCCAGCAGCGTAGACGGGGGGTCACCCCTCCACTTT. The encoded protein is CASSVDGGSPLHF.

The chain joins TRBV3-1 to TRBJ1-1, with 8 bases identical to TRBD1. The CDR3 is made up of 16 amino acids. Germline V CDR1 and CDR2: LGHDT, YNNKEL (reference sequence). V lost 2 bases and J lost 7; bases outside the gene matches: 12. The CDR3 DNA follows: TGTGCCAGCAGCCAAAGTGACAGGGGACCAGGTAATGAAGCTTTCTTT. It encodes CASSQSDRGPGNEAFF.

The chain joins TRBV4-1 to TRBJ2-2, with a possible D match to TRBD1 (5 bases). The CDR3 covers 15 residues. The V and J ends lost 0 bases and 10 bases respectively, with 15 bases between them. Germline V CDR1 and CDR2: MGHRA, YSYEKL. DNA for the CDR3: TGCGCCAGCAGCCAAGAGAAAAAGCCGACAGTGGAGCTGTTTTTT. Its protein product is CASSQEKKPTVELFF.

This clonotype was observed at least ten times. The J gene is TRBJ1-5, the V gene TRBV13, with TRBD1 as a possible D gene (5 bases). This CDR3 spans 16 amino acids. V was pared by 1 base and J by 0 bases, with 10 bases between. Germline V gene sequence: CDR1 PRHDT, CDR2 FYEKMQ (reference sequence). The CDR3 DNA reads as TGTGCCAGCAGCTTAGCGGGACCGGGTAGCAATCAGCCCCAGCATTTT. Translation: CASSLAGPGSNQPQHF.